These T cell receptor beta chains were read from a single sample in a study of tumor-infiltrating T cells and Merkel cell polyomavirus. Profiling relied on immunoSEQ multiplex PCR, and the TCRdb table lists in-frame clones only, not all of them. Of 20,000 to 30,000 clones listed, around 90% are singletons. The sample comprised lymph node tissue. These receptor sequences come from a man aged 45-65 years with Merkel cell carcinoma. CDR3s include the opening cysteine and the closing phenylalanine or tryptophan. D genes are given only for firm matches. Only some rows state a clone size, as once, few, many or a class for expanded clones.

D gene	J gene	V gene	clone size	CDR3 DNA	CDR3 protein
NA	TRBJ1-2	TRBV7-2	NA	TGTGCCAGCAGCAACACCGGCTGGGCTTATGGCTACACCTTC	CASSNTGWAYGYTF
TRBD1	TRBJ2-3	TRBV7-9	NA	TGTGCCAGCAGCTCCCTTACCGGAGACAGGGGCACAGATACGCAGTATTTT	CASSSLTGDRGTDTQYF
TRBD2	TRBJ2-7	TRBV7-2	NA	TGTGCCAGCAGCTTAGTCGCGGGAGGTAAGGGCGAGCAGTACTTC	CASSLVAGGKGEQYF
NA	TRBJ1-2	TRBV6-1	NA	TGTGCCAGCAGTGAATCAGGGTTAGTCTATGGCTACACCTTC	CASSESGLVYGYTF
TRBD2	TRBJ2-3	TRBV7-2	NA	TGTGCCAGCAGCTCCACTAGCGGGAGGGCTGGGACGCAGTATTTT	CASSSTSGRAGTQYF
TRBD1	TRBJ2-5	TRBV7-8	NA	TGTGCCAGCAGCTTATGGGGACAGGGGGAGACCCAGTACTTC	CASSLWGQGETQYF
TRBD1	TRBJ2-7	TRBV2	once	TGTGCCAGCAGACAGGGGGACGAGCAGTACTTC	CASRQGDEQYF
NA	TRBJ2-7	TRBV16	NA	TGTGCCAGCAGCCAACCCCAGGGTGGCGAGCAGTACTTC	CASSQPQGGEQYF
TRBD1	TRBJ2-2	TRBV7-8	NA	TGTGCCAGCAGGGACCGAGGGACAGGGAACACCGGGGAGCTGTTTTTT	CASRDRGTGNTGELFF
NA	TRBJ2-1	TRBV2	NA	TGTGCCAGCAGAGTACGGGACTTCGTCTATGAGCAGTTCTTC	CASRVRDFVYEQFF
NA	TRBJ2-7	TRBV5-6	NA	TGTGCCAGCAGCTTAACGGCCAGGTCCTACGAGCAGTACTTC	CASSLTARSYEQYF
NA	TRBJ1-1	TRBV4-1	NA	TGCGCCAGCAGCCAAGGCTGGACTGCGTGGGGAAGCACTGAAGCTTTCTTT	CASSQGWTAWGSTEAFF
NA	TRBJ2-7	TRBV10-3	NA	TGTGCCATCAGTGAGTCAAACAGCCTATACGAGCAGTACTTC	CAISESNSLYEQYF
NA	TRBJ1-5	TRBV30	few	TGTGCCTGGAGTAAGGGGGTCCAGCCCCAGCATTTT	CAWSKGVQPQHF
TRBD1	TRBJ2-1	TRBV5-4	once	TGTGCCAGCAGCTTGTTATTTGGACAGGGAGCCTACAATGAGCAGTTCTTC	CASSLLFGQGAYNEQFF
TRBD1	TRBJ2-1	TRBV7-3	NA	TGTGCCTCCTCCGGACAGGTAGAGGGTGAGCAGTTCTTC	CASSGQVEGEQFF
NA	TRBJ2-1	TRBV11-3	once	TGTGCCAGCAGCTTCCACCGTCGGGAGCAGTTCTTC	CASSFHRREQFF
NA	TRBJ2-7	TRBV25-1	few	TGTGCCAGCAGTGGCCTACAGGGAATGGGCGAGCAGTACTTC	CASSGLQGMGEQYF
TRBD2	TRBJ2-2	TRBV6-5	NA	TGTGCCAGCAGTTTAACTAGCGGGGTGGGGGAGCTGTTTTTT	CASSLTSGVGELFF
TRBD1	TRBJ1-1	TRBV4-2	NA	TGTGCCAGCAGCCAGAGCCCCAGGGGGGACACTGAAGCTTTCTTT	CASSQSPRGDTEAFF
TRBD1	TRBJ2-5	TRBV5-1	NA	TGCGCCAGCAGCCCTGGACAGGGGATAGGGCAAGAGACCCAGTACTTC	CASSPGQGIGQETQYF
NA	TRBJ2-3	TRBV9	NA	TGTGCCAGCAGCGTAGACAGGGGCACAGATACGCAGTATTTT	CASSVDRGTDTQYF
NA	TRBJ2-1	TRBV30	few	TGTGCCTCACCCCGTATGGGGAGCTCCTACAATGAGCAGTTCTTC	CASPRMGSSYNEQFF
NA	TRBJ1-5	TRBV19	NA	TGTGCCAGCCGGACATCCAGGGGCAATCAGCCCCAGCATTTT	CASRTSRGNQPQHF
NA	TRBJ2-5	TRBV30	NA	TGTGCCTGGAGTGTCGGGACTCGAGACCAAGAGACCCAGTACTTC	CAWSVGTRDQETQYF
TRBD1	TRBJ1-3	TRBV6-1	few	TGTGCCACAACAGGGGATGGAAACACCATATATTTT	CATTGDGNTIYF
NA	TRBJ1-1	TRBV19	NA	TGTGCCAGTAGTACCAATACAGGGTCTCCTGAAGCTTTCTTT	CASSTNTGSPEAFF
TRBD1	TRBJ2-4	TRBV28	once	TGTGCCAGCAGAGAGGGGGCAACCAAAAACATTCAGTACTTC	CASREGATKNIQYF
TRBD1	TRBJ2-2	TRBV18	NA	TGTGCCAGCTCACCACAGGCAAGGACAGGGGATAGGGAGCTGTTTTTT	CASSPQARTGDRELFF
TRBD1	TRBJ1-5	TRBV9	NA	TGTGCCAGCAGCGGGACAGGAAGCAATCAGCCCCAGCATTTT	CASSGTGSNQPQHF
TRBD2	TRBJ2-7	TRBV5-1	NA	TGCGCCAGCAGCCTTAGCGGGGGGTACCCCTACGAGCAGTACTTC	CASSLSGGYPYEQYF
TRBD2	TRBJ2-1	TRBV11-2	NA	TGTGCCAGCAGCTTAGATCTTGCTAGCGGGAAGTATGAGCAGTTCTTC	CASSLDLASGKYEQFF
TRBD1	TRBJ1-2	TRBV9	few	TGTGCCAGCAGCGTATCAACACAGGGGGGGGCGCAGGGCTACACCTTC	CASSVSTQGGAQGYTF
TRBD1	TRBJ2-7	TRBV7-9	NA	TGTGCCAGCAGCTTAGCCGGGACAGTTACCTACGAGCAGTACTTC	CASSLAGTVTYEQYF
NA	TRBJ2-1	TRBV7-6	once	TGTGCCAGCAGCTTATCGGGGAGCTCCTACAATGAGCAGTTCTTC	CASSLSGSSYNEQFF
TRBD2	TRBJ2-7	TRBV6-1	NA	TGTGCCAGCACCCTCGGGACTATAGGCTACGAGCAGTACTTC	CASTLGTIGYEQYF
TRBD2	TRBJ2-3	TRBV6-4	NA	TGTGCCAGCAGCTTAGCGGGGGGGAGCACAGATACGCAGTATTTT	CASSLAGGSTDTQYF
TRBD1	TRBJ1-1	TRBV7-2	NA	TGTGCCAGCAGCTCTAGACAGGGAGTTGAAGCTTTCTTT	CASSSRQGVEAFF
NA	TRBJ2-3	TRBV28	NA	TGTGCCAGCACCCCTCTCAGGGGCACAGATACGCAGTATTTT	CASTPLRGTDTQYF
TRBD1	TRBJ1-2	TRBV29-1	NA	TGCAGCGTTAGACAAGACAGGGATCCTTATGGCTACACCTTC	CSVRQDRDPYGYTF
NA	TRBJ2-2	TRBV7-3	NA	TGTGCCAGCAGCAATCCGGGACACATGCAAACCGGGGAGCTGTTTTTT	CASSNPGHMQTGELFF
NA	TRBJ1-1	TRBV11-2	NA	TGTGCCAGCACCTATCCAGCGGGACAATCGAACACTGAAGCTTTCTTT	CASTYPAGQSNTEAFF
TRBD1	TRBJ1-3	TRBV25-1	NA	TGTGCCAGCAGTGATCCACAGGGGGCTACTGGAAACACCATATATTTT	CASSDPQGATGNTIYF
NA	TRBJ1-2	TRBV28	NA	TGTGCCAGCAAAGTTTTCCGCAGGGTAGATGGCTACACCTTC	CASKVFRRVDGYTF
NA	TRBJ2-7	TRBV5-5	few	TGTGCCAGCAGCCCTGGGCCCCCATCGGATGGTTATGAGCAGTACTTC	CASSPGPPSDGYEQYF
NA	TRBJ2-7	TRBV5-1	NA	TGCGCCAGCAGCTGGGAGGTGCCCCACGAGCAGTACTTC	CASSWEVPHEQYF
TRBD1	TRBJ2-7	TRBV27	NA	TGTGCCAGCGGACAGGGGGGCTACGAGCAGTACTTC	CASGQGGYEQYF
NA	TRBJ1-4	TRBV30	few	TGTGCCTGGAGTCTGGGGCTCGGTGAAAAACTGTTTTTT	CAWSLGLGEKLFF
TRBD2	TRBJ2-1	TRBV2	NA	TGTGCCAGCAGGGAACTAGCGTCTGACTTCAGGGATGAGCAGTTCTTC	CASRELASDFRDEQFF
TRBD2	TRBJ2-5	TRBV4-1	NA	TGCGCCAGCAGCCAAGACCTTAGCGGGAGGGTTGGGGAGACCCAGTACTTC	CASSQDLSGRVGETQYF
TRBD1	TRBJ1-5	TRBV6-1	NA	TGTGCCAGCAGGGGGACAGGGAGAAATCAGCCCCAGCATTTT	CASRGTGRNQPQHF
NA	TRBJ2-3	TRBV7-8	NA	TGTGCCAGCAGCTTGGATTGGGCCCCAGGGGGGAGCACAGATACGCAGTATTTT	CASSLDWAPGGSTDTQYF
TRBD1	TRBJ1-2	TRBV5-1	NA	TGCGCCAGCAGCGAATGGACAGGGGCGATTATCTCCTCTAACTATGGCTACACCTTC	CASSEWTGAIISSNYGYTF
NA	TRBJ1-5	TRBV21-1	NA	TGTGCCAGCAGCAAAGAATTGAACGGACAGCAGCCCCAGCATTTT	CASSKELNGQQPQHF
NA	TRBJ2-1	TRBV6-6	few	TGTGCCAGCAGTTACTCGAGGAAGGAGCAGTTCTTC	CASSYSRKEQFF